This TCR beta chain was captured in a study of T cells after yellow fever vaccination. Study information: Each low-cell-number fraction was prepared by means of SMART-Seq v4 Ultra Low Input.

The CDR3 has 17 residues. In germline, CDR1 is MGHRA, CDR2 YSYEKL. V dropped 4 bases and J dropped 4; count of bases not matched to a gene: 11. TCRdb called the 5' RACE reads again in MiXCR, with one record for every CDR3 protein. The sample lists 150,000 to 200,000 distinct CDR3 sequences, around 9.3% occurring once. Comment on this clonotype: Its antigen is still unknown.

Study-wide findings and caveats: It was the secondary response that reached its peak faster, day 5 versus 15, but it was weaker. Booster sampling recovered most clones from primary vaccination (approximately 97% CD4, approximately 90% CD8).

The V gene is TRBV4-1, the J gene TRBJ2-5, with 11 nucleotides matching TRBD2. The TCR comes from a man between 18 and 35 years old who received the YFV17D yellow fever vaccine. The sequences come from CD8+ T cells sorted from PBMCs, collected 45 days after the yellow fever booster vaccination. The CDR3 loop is CASSPDSGGGRIETQYF. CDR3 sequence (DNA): TGCGCCAGCAGCCCAGATAGCGGGGGGGGCCGTATAGAGACCCAGTACTTC.